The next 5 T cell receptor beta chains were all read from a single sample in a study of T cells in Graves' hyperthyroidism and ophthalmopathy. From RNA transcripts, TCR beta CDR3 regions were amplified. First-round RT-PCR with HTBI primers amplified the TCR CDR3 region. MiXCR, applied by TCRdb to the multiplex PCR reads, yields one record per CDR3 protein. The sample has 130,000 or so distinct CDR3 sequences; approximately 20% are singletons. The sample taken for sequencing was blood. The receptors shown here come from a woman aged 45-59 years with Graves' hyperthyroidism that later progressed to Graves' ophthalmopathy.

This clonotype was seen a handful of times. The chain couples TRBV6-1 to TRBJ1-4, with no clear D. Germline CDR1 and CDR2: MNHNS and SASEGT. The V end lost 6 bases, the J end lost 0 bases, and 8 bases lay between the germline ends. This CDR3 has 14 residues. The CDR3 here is CASRKGATNEKLFF. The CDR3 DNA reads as TGTGCCAGCAGAAAAGGTGCAACTAATGAAAAACTGTTTTTT.

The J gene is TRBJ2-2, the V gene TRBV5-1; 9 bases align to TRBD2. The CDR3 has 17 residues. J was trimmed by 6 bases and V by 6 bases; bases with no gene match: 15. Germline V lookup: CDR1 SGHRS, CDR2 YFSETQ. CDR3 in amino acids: CASKTGASGMFPGELFF. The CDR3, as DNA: TGCGCCAGCAAGACGGGGGCTAGCGGGATGTTCCCCGGGGAGCTGTTTTTT.

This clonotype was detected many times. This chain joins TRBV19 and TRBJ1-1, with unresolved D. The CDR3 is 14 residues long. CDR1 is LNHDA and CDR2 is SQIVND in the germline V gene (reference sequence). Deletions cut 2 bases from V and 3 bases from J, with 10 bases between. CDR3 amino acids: CASSIWGLDTEAFF. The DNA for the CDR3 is TGTGCCAGTAGTATATGGGGATTGGACACTGAAGCTTTCTTT.

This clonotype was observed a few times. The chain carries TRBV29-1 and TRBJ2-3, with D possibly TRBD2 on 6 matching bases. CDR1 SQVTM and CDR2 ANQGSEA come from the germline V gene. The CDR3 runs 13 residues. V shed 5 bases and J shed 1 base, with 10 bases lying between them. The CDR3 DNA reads TGCAGCGTTTTAGCGGATCGCACAGATACGCAGTATTTT. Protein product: CSVLADRTDTQYF.

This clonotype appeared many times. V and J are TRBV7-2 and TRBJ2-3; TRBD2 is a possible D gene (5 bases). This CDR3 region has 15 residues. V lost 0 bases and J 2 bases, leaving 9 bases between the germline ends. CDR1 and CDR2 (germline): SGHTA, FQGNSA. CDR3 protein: CASSLAASPTDTQYF. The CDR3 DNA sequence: TGTGCCAGCAGCTTAGCGGCTAGCCCCACAGATACGCAGTATTTT.